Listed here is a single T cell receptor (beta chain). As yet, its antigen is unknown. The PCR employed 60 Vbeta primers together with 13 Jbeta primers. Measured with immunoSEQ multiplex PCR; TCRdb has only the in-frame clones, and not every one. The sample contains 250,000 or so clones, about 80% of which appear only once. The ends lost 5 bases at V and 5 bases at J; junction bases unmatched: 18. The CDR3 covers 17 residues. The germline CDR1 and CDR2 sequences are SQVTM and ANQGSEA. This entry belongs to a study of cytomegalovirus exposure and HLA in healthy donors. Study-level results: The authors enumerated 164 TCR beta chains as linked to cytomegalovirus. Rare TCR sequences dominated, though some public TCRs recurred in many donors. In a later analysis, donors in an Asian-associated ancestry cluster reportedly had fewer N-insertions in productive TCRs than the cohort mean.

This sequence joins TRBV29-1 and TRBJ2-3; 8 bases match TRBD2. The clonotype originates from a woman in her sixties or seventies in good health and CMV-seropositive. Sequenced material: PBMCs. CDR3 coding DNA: TGCAGCGTTAGGTCTTTCGGGACTAGTCAGGCACTAGATACGCAGTATTTT. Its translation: CSVRSFGTSQALDTQYF.